The sequence of this T cell receptor (beta chain) was determined in a study of T cell changes during pregnancy in multiple sclerosis. This clone was seen once. The germline V gene has CDR1 SNHLY and CDR2 FYNNEI. The V end lost 2 bases, the J end lost 12 bases, and 17 bases lay between the germline ends. This CDR3 spans 13 amino acids. Sequencing used immunoSEQ multiplex PCR; TCRdb keeps in-frame clones, though not all of them. Of 58,000 or so clones in the sample, about nine tenths are singletons; the top ten hold approximately 1.8%. Sequences were derived from peripheral blood, sampled after pregnancy. V is TRBV2 and J is TRBJ2-7; maybe TRBD2 (6 bases). The receptor was isolated from a female donor with multiple sclerosis, enrolled in a pregnancy study. The CDR3 region has the DNA TGTGCCAGCAGTGAAACGCGGGATAGGAGTAGGTACTTC. Residues: CASSETRDRSRYF.